This TCR beta chain was sequenced during a study of T-cell memory formation after mild COVID-19. Points from the study as a whole: Memory from before infection featured some responding clones, which suggests cross-reactive memory joined.

The authors produced TCR alpha and TCR beta cDNA libraries with sample barcodes and UMIs by 5'RACE using constant-segment primers. Using its own MiXCR run on the 5' RACE reads, TCRdb lists one record per CDR3 protein. In the table there are 100,000 or so distinct CDR3 sequences, 11% of which are singletons. V trimming: 7 bases; J trimming: 4 bases; junction bases outside the gene matches: 5. This CDR3 has 12 residues. Germline lookup yields CDR1 SQVTM and CDR2 ANQGSEA. This clonotype was detected a few times. Its target is not known. This sequence was found in a man aged 18 to 30 who had mild COVID-19 (a few samples of this study predate the infection). Cell type and time point are not known. Sample: PBMCs or a T cell subset sorted from them (not recorded which). The chain couples TRBV29-1 to TRBJ1-2; 8 bases fit TRBD1. The CDR3 protein is CSARQGPYGYTF. The CDR3 coding sequence is TGCAGCGCCCGACAGGGGCCCTATGGCTACACCTTC.